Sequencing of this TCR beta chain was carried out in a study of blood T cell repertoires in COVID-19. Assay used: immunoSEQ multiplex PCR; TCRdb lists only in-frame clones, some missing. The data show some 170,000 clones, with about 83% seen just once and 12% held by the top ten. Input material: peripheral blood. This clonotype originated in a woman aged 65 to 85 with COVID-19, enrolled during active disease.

The CDR3 DNA reads as TGTGCCAGCAGTTACGCGGGACACACTGAAGCTTTCTTT. It translates to CASSYAGHTEAFF. This chain links TRBV6-2 or TRBV6-3 with TRBJ1-1; TRBD1 is a possible D gene (5 bases). The ends were cut back, 2 bases at V and 3 bases at J, with 7 bases in the middle. Germline V gene data show CDR1 as MNHEY and CDR2 as SVGEGT. This CDR3 comprises 13 residues.